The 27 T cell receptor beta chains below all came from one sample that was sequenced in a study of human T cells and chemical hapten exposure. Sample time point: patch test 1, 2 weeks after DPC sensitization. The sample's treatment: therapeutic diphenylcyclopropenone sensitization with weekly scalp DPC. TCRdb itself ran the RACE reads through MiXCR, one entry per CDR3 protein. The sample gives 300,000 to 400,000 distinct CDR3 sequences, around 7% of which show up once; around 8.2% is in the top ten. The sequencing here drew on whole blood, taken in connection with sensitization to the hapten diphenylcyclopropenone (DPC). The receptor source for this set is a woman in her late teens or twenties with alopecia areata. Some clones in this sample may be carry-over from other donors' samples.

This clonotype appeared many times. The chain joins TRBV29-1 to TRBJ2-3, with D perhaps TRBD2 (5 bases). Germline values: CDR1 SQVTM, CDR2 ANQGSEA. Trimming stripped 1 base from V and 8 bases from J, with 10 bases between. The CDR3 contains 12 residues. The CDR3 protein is CSVEVGDGTQYF. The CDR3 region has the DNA TGCAGCGTTGAAGTCGGGGATGGTACGCAGTATTTT.

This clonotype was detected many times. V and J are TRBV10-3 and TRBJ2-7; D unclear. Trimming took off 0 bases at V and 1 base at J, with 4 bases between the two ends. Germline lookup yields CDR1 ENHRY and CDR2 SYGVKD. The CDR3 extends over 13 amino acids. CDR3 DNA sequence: TGTGCCATCAGTGAGTCCGTATCCTACGAGCAGTACTTC. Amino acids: CAISESVSYEQYF.

In DNA form, the CDR3 reads TGTGCCATCATAAGGGACATGAACACTGAAGCTTTCTTT. This gives the protein CAIIRDMNTEAFF. The chain joins TRBV10-3 to TRBJ1-1, with TRBD1 as a possible D gene (6 bases). V was cut by 7 bases and J by 0 bases, with 9 bases left in between. CDR1 is ENHRY, CDR2 SYGVKD, per germline. The CDR3 has 13 amino acids.

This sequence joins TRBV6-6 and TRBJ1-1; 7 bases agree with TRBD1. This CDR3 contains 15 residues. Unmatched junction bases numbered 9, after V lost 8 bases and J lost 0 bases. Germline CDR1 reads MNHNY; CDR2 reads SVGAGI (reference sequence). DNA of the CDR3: TGTGCCAGCTGTCCCGGGACAGTCATGAACACTGAAGCTTTCTTT. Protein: CASCPGTVMNTEAFF.

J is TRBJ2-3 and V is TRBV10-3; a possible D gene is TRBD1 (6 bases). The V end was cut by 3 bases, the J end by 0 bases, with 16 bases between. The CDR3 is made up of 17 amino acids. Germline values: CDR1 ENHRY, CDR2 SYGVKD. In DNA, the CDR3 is TGTGCCATCAGTGACCGGACCGGGACAACTAGCACAGATACGCAGTATTTT. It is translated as CAISDRTGTTSTDTQYF.

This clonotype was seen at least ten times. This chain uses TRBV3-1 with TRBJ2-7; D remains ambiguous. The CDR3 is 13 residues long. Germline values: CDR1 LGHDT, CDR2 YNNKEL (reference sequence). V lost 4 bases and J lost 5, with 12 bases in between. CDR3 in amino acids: CASSRYEAHEQYF. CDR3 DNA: TGTGCCAGCAGCCGGTACGAGGCCCACGAGCAGTACTTC.

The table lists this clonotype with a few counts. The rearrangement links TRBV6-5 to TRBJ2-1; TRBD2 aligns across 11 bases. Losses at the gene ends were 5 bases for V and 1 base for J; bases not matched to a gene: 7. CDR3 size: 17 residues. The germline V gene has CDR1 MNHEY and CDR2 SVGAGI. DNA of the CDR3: TGTGCCAGCAGTAAAACGACTAGCGGGGAATCCTACAATGAGCAGTTCTTC. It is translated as CASSKTTSGESYNEQFF.

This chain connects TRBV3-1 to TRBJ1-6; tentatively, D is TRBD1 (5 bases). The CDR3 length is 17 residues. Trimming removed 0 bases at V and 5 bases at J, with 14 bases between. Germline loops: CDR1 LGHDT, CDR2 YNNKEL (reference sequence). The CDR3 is CASSQDFRGFDNSPLHF. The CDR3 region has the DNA TGTGCCAGCAGCCAAGATTTTCGGGGCTTTGATAATTCACCCCTCCACTTT.

CDR3 nucleotides: TGTGCCAGCAGCTCAGGGGCAGGGCCATCGGGGGAGACCCAGTACTTC. Encoded protein: CASSSGAGPSGETQYF. This chain connects TRBV7-9 to TRBJ2-5, with a possible D match to TRBD1 (6 bases). The CDR3 length is 16 residues. Germline lookup yields CDR1 SEHNR and CDR2 FQNEAQ (reference sequence). V lost 4 bases, J lost 5 bases, and 20 bases lay in between.

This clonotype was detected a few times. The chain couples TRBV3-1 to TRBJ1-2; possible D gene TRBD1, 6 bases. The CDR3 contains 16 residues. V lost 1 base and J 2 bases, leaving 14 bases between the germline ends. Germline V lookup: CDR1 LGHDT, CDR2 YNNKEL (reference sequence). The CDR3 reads CASSQGQGIMNYGYTF. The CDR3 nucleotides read TGTGCCAGCAGCCAAGGTCAGGGGATCATGAACTATGGCTACACCTTC.

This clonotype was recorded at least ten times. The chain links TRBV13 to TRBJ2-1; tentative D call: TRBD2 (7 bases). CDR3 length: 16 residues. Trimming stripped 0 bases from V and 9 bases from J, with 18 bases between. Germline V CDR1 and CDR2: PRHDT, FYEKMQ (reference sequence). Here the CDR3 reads CASSLGAGAYPPEQFF. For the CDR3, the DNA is TGTGCCAGCAGCTTAGGGGCGGGGGCCTACCCCCCTGAGCAGTTCTTC. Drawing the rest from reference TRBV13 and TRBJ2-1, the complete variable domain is AAGVIQSPRHLIKEKRETATLKCYPIPRHDTVYWYQQGPGQDPQFLISFYEKMQSDKGSIPDRFSAQQFSDYHSELNMSSLELGDSALYFCASSLGAGAYPPEQFFGPGTRLTVL.

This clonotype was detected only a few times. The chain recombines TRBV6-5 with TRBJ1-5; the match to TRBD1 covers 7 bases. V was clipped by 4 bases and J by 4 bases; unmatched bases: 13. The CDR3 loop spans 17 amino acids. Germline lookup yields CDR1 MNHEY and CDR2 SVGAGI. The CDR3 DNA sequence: TGTGCCAGCAGTTCCCTCCCGGGCAGGGGGAGTAATCAGCCCCAGCATTTT. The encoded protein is CASSSLPGRGSNQPQHF.

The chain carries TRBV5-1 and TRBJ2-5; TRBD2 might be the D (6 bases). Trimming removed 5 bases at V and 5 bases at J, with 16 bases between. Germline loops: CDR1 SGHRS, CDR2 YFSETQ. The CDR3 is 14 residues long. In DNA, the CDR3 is TGCGCCAGCAGACGGCGGGGAGGACATGAGACCCAGTACTTC. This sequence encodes CASRRRGGHETQYF.

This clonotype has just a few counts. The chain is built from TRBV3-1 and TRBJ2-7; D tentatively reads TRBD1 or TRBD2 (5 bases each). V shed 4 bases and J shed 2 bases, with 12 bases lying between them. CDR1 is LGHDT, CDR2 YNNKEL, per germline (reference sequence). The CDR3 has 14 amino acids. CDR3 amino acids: CASSLPGTAYEQYF. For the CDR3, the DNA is TGTGCCAGCAGCCTACCCGGGACGGCCTACGAGCAGTACTTC.

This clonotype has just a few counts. DNA of the CDR3: TGTGCCAGCAGTGCTAAATCGCGGCCCCAGCATTTT. It encodes CASSAKSRPQHF. The chain has TRBV2 and TRBJ1-5; D gene ambiguous. V was shortened by 4 bases and J by 9 bases, with 10 bases between the two germline ends. Per germline, CDR1 SNHLY and CDR2 FYNNEI. This CDR3 is built from 12 residues.

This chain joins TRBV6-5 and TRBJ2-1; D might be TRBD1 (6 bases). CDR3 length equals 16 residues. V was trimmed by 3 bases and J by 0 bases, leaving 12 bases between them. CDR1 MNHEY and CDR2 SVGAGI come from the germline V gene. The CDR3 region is CASSYRTVPSYNEQFF. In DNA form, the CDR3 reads TGTGCCAGCAGTTATCGGACAGTCCCCTCCTACAATGAGCAGTTCTTC.

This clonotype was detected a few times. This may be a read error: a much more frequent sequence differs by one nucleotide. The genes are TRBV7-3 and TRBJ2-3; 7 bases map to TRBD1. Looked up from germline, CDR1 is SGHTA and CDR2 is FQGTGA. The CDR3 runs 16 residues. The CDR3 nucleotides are TGTGCCAGCAGCTTATCCCCGACAGGGTTGACAGATACGCGGTATTTT. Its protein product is CASSLSPTGLTDTRYF.

CDR3 DNA sequence: TGTGCCAGCAGCTTGGTGGACAGGGACGACTATGGCTACACCTTC. Translating it yields CASSLVDRDDYGYTF. The chain links TRBV5-6 to TRBJ1-2, with 8 nucleotides matching TRBD1. The CDR3 sequence is 15 residues long. V trimming: 0 bases; J trimming: 3 bases; junction bases outside the gene matches: 4. Germline CDR1 reads SGHDT; CDR2 reads YYEEEE.

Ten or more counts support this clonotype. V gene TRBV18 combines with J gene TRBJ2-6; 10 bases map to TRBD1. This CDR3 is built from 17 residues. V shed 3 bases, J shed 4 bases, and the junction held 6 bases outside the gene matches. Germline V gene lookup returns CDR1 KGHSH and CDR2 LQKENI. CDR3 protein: CASSPRQGATGANVLTF. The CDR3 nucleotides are TGTGCCAGCTCACCCCGACAGGGGGCGACCGGGGCCAACGTCCTGACTTTC.

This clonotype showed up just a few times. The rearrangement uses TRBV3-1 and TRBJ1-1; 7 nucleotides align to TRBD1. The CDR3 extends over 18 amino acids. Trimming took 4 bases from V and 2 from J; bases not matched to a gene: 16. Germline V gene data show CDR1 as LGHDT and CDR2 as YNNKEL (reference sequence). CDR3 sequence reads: CASSPYPTQGSVNTEAFF. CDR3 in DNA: TGTGCCAGCAGCCCCTATCCTACACAGGGGAGTGTCAACACTGAAGCTTTCTTT.

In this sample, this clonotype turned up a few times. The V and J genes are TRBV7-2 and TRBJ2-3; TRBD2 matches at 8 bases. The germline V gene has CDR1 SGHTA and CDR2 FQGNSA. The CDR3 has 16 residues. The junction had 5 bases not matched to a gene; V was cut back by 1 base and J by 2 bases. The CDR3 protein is CASSLVKRGTTDTQYF. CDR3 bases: TGTGCCAGCAGCTTAGTTAAGCGGGGGACCACAGATACGCAGTATTTT.

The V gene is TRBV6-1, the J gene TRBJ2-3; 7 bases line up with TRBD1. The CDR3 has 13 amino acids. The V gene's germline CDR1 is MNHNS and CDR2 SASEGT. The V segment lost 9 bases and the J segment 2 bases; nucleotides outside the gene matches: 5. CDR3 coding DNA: TGTGCCAGTCAACAGGGGATCACAGATACGCAGTATTTT. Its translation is CASQQGITDTQYF.

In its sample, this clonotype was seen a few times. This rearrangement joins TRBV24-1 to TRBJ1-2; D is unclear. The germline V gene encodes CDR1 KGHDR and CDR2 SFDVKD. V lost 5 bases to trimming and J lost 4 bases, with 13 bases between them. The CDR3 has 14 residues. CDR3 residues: CATSASQIPYGYTF. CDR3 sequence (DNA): TGTGCCACCAGTGCCAGCCAGATCCCCTATGGCTACACCTTC.

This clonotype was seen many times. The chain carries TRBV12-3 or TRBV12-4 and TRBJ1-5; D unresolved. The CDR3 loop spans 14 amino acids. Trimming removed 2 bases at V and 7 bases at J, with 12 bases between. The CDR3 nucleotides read TGTGCCAGCAGTTTATTTGGGTCTCGGCAGCCCCAGCATTTT. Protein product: CASSLFGSRQPQHF.

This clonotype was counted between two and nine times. CDR3 region: CASSMWREGAFF. Here the CDR3 DNA reads TGTGCCAGTAGTATGTGGAGGGAAGGAGCTTTCTTT. The chain uses TRBV19 and TRBJ1-1; D is uncertain. CDR3 length: 12 amino acids. V lost 3 bases to trimming and J lost 10 bases, with 12 bases between them. Germline V gene lookup returns CDR1 LNHDA and CDR2 SQIVND (reference sequence). The variable domain in full, with the rest retrieved from reference TRBV19 and TRBJ1-1, is DGGITQSPKYLFRKEGQNVTLSCEQNLNHDAMYWYRQDPGQGLRLIYYSQIVNDFQKGDIAEGYSVSREKKESFPLTVTSAQKNPTAFYLCASSMWREGAFFGQGTRLTVV.

The CDR3 loop is CASSLGGAFF. CDR3 bases: TGTGCCAGCAGTTTGGGGGGAGCTTTCTTT. The chain combines TRBV12-3 or TRBV12-4 with TRBJ1-1; TRBD1 is a possible D gene (5 bases). CDR3 length: 10 amino acids. V lost 3 bases, J lost 10 bases, and 6 bases lay in between.

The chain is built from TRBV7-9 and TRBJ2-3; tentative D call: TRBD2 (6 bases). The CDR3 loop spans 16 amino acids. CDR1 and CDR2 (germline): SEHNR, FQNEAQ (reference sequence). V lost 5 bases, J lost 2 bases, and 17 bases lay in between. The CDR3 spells CASSQSGRGYTDTQYF. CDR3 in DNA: TGTGCCAGCAGCCAATCCGGGCGGGGATACACAGATACGCAGTATTTT.